The 26 T cell receptor beta chains below all came from one sample that was sequenced in a study of T cells in Graves' hyperthyroidism and ophthalmopathy. Amplified TCR beta CDR3 regions derived from RNA transcripts. Initially, a first-round RT-PCR of the TCR CDR3 employed the HTBI primer set. MiXCR, applied by TCRdb to the multiplex PCR reads, yields one record per CDR3 protein. Of around 760,000 distinct CDR3 sequences listed, approximately 36% are singletons. Specimen: blood. The receptors stem from a middle-aged woman with Graves' hyperthyroidism.

The J gene is TRBJ1-5, the V gene TRBV25-1, with TRBD1 matching 10 bases. The CDR3 consists of 14 residues. Germline trimming cut 6 bases from V and 6 bases from J; bases unmatched to any gene: 5. Germline V gives CDR1 MGHDK, CDR2 SYGVNS. The CDR3 protein is CASRGTGESQPQHF. In DNA form, the CDR3 reads TGTGCCAGCAGGGGGACAGGGGAAAGTCAGCCCCAGCATTTT.

On this clonotype: A much larger clone lies one base from this, so it may be a read error. The rearrangement uses TRBV6-5 and TRBJ2-5; D perhaps matches TRBD2 (6 bases). The CDR3 length is 13 residues. The V and J ends lost 6 bases and 8 bases respectively, with 16 bases between them. Looked up from germline, CDR1 is MNHEY and CDR2 is SVGAGI. The CDR3 loop reads CASRTAGEDTQYF. CDR3 coding DNA: TGTGCCAGCAGAACAGCGGGTGAGGATACCCAGTACTTC.

This clonotype was detected many times. The rearrangement uses TRBV5-1 and TRBJ1-2; TRBD1 matches 9 bases. Germline loops: CDR1 SGHRS, CDR2 YFSETQ. J lost 8 bases, V lost 2 bases, and 7 bases had no gene match. The CDR3 has 14 amino acids. CDR3 in DNA: TGCGCCAGCAGCTTTTCGGGACAGGGAGGCGGCTACACCTTC. Protein product: CASSFSGQGGGYTF.

In this sample, this clonotype turned up many times. J is TRBJ1-6 and V is TRBV6-5; 8 bases agree with TRBD1. Germline CDR1 and CDR2: MNHEY and SVGAGI. The V and J ends lost 6 bases and 10 bases, in that order; junction bases with no gene match: 2. This CDR3 is 12 amino acids long. The CDR3 reads CASRTGESPLHF. The CDR3 nucleotides are TGTGCCAGCAGGACAGGGGAGTCACCCCTCCACTTT.

At least ten counts were recorded for this clonotype. V and J are TRBV29-1 and TRBJ1-1, with D uncertain. V was trimmed by 5 bases and J by 6 bases, leaving 7 bases between them. CDR1 and CDR2 from the germline V gene are SQVTM and ANQGSEA. The CDR3 sequence is 10 residues long. CDR3 region: CSVRTSEAFF. Here the CDR3 DNA reads TGCAGCGTTCGTACTTCTGAAGCTTTCTTT.

The V gene is TRBV4-1, the J gene TRBJ2-3; 9 positions match TRBD2. Trimming at V came to 1 base and at J to 1 base, leaving 12 bases not matched to a gene. Looked up from germline, CDR1 is MGHRA and CDR2 is YSYEKL. This CDR3 region has 19 residues. The CDR3 bases are TGCGCCAGCAGCCAAGTAATGGGGACGACTAGCGGAGGCACAGATACGCAGTATTTT. This sequence encodes CASSQVMGTTSGGTDTQYF.

The CDR3 coding sequence is TGTGCCACCCACCCAGACAGGTTCAACTACGAGCAGTACTTC. Protein product: CATHPDRFNYEQYF. The rearrangement joins TRBV6-5 to TRBJ2-7; possibly TRBD1 for D (6 bases). The germline V gene encodes CDR1 MNHEY and CDR2 SVGAGI. V lost 10 bases and J lost 3, with 19 bases in between. This CDR3 spans 14 amino acids.

This clonotype was seen at least ten times. At one boundary the junction diverges from the germline segment, which might be a read error. The chain uses TRBV2 and TRBJ2-7; perhaps TRBD1 as D (6 bases). The CDR3 has 11 residues. Germline CDR1 SNHLY, CDR2 FYNNEI. This CDR3 is CASTAQGTLFF. The CDR3 DNA follows: TGTGCCAGCACCGCACAGGGTACCCTCTTCTTC. The variable domain in full, with the rest retrieved from reference TRBV2 and TRBJ2-7, is EPEVTQTPSHQVTQMGQEVILRCVPISNHLYFYWYRQILGQKVEFLVSFYNNEISEKSEIFDDQFSVERPDGSNFTLKIRSTKLEDSAMYFCASTAQGTLFFGPGTRLTVT.

This clonotype was counted ten times or more. The chain links TRBV7-9 to TRBJ1-6; D unresolved. V shed 1 base and J shed 9 bases, with 16 bases lying between them. The CDR3 contains 16 residues. Germline V gene data show CDR1 as SEHNR and CDR2 as FQNEAQ (reference sequence). CDR3 nucleotides: TGTGCCAGCAGCTTAGAGGGCCGGGAATCTGGTTCACCCCTCCACTTT. Its protein product is CASSLEGRESGSPLHF.

This clonotype turned up a few times. The rearrangement joins TRBV12-3 or TRBV12-4 to TRBJ2-2; D is possibly TRBD1 or TRBD2 (5 bases each). Trimming cost V 3 bases and J 6 bases, with 14 bases left between them. The CDR3 has 15 residues. CDR3 coding DNA: TGTGCCAGCAGTTTCCAGGGAGTTAACGCCGGGGAGCTGTTTTTT. It translates to CASSFQGVNAGELFF.

On this clonotype: A junction boundary mismatches the germline segment, possibly from a read error. The chain carries TRBV25-1 and TRBJ1-2; 10 bases match TRBD1. The CDR3 is 14 residues long. CDR1 MGHDK and CDR2 SYGVNS come from the germline V gene. CDR3 sequence: CASSTGTGACGYIF. CDR3 bases: TGTGCCAGCAGTACCGGGACAGGGGCCTGTGGCTACATCTTC.

This clonotype was counted ten times or more. This sequence joins TRBV10-2 and TRBJ1-1, with D possibly matching TRBD1 (5 bases). V was pared by 3 bases and J by 7 bases, with 12 bases between. Germline assignment: CDR1 WSHSY and CDR2 SAAADI. The CDR3 length is 13 residues. The chain's CDR3 is CASSDARADEAFF. The CDR3 DNA reads as TGCGCCAGCAGTGATGCCAGGGCCGATGAAGCTTTCTTT.

For this clonotype: One junction end disagrees with the germline gene, perhaps due to a read error. The V and J genes are TRBV7-7 and TRBJ2-5; 9 nucleotides align to TRBD1. Germline values: CDR1 SSHAT, CDR2 FNYEAQ (reference sequence). The CDR3 has 15 amino acids. The CDR3 DNA is TGTGCTAGCAGCGAACATACAGGGGGCGCCGAGACCCAGTACTTC. Amino acids: CASSEHTGGAETQYF.

This clonotype has ten or more counts. The genes are TRBV7-9 and TRBJ1-1, with D unresolved. This CDR3 is built from 14 residues. The V gene's germline CDR1 is SEHNR and CDR2 FQNEAQ (reference sequence). V dropped 3 bases and J dropped 1 base, with 9 bases sitting between them. The CDR3 coding sequence is TGTGCCAGCAGCTTCTGGGGTAGGAACACTGAAGCTTTCTTT. Residues: CASSFWGRNTEAFF.

J is TRBJ2-7 and V is TRBV28; D gene ambiguous. This CDR3 is 10 amino acids long. Trimming removed 10 bases at V and 5 bases at J, with 9 bases between. Germline V gene data show CDR1 as MDHEN and CDR2 as SYDVKM. The CDR3 DNA reads TGTGCCATCGGAATTAACGAGCAGTACTTC. It encodes CAIGINEQYF.

The genes are TRBV7-2 and TRBJ1-4, with TRBD1 matching 8 bases. The J segment lost 10 bases and the V segment lost 7 bases, leaving 14 bases of the junction unmatched. This CDR3 comprises 15 residues. Germline V gene sequence: CDR1 SGHTA, CDR2 FQGNSA. DNA of the CDR3: TGTGCCAGCACTCAACAGGGGGACCTTGATCGAAAACTGTTTTTT. Translating it yields CASTQQGDLDRKLFF.

Turning to this clonotype: A much larger clonotype is one base distant, so this may be a read error. The V and J genes are TRBV29-1 and TRBJ2-7; D possibly corresponds to TRBD1 (5 bases). The length of the CDR3 is 13 residues. CDR1 SQVTM and CDR2 ANQGSEA come from the germline V gene. CDR3 coding DNA: TGCAACGTTTGGGCCCAGGGTACTATCGGGCAGTACTTC. Translated, it gives CNVWAQGTIGQYF.

CDR3 region: CASSAGLLGTQYF. In nucleotides, the CDR3 is TGTGCCAGCAGTGCAGGGTTGCTTGGGACCCAGTACTTC. The chain combines TRBV6-6 with TRBJ2-5; possible D gene TRBD1, 5 bases. The germline gives CDR1 MNHNY, CDR2 SVGAGI (reference sequence). The CDR3 totals 13 residues. Deletions cut 5 bases from V and 7 bases from J, with 14 bases between.

The chain is built from TRBV12-5 and TRBJ1-6, with 9 bases aligning to TRBD1. The CDR3 loop spans 16 amino acids. The germline gives CDR1 LGHNT, CDR2 FRNRAP. V lost 5 bases, J lost 4 bases, and 6 bases stayed unmatched. The CDR3 DNA follows: TGTGCTAGTGGTAACACCGGGACAGGGTATAATTCACCCCTCCACTTT. This codes for CASGNTGTGYNSPLHF.

The V and J genes are TRBV10-3 and TRBJ1-5, with D unresolved. Trimming pared 4 bases from V and 11 bases from J, leaving 9 bases between. CDR1 and CDR2 (germline): ENHRY, SYGVKD. CDR3 length: 11 amino acids. CDR3 protein: CAISGGDSQHF. Here the CDR3 DNA reads TGTGCCATCAGTGGAGGTGATTCCCAGCATTTT.

The chain has TRBV6-5 and TRBJ1-5, with D maybe TRBD1 (5 bases). This CDR3 comprises 16 residues. Germline V lookup: CDR1 MNHEY, CDR2 SVGAGI. The V gene lost 5 bases and the J gene lost 6 bases, with 20 bases spanning the gap. In nucleotides, the CDR3 is TGTGCCAGCAGTGATCGGGTAAGGGGCGCTTCTCAGCCCCAGCATTTT. It translates to CASSDRVRGASQPQHF.

This clonotype was seen ten or more times. CDR3 nucleotide sequence: TGTGCCAGCAGCCCATACTCTTGGAACACTGAAGCTTTCTTT. This encodes CASSPYSWNTEAFF. The chain is built from TRBV9 and TRBJ1-1; no definite D call. The CDR3 spans 14 residues. V lost 4 bases and J 1 base, leaving 11 bases between the germline ends. Germline V gene lookup returns CDR1 SGDLS and CDR2 YYNGEE. The full variable domain, rest sourced from reference TRBV9 and TRBJ1-1, is DSGVTQTPKHLITATGQRVTLRCSPRSGDLSVYWYQQSLDQGLQFLIQYYNGEERAKGNILERFSAQQFPDLHSELNLSSLELGDSALYFCASSPYSWNTEAFFGQGTRLTVV.

The J gene is TRBJ2-7, the V gene TRBV5-5; the match to TRBD2 covers 12 bases. With 4 bases clipped from V and 7 bases from J, the junction kept 9 bases outside the gene matches. The CDR3 has 15 residues. Per the germline V gene, CDR1 is SGHKS and CDR2 is YYEKEE (reference sequence). Here the CDR3 reads CASSRGLAGGGEQYF. In DNA, the CDR3 is TGTGCCAGCAGCCGGGGTCTAGCGGGGGGGGGAGAGCAGTACTTC.

The rearrangement links TRBV19 to TRBJ2-2; TRBD1 agrees at 12 bases. Germline V lookup: CDR1 LNHDA, CDR2 SQIVND (reference sequence). Unmatched junction bases numbered 3, after V lost 7 bases and J lost 6 bases. The CDR3 extends over 14 amino acids. CDR3 protein: CASKGQGAAGELFF. The CDR3 DNA is TGTGCCAGTAAGGGACAGGGGGCGGCCGGGGAGCTGTTTTTT.

CDR3 protein: CASRDSENQPQHF. CDR3 coding DNA: TGTGCCAGCAGGGACTCAGAAAATCAGCCCCAGCATTTT. V and J are TRBV2 and TRBJ1-5; no definite D call. The V gene lost 6 bases and the J gene lost 4 bases, with 10 bases spanning the gap. This CDR3 comprises 13 residues. The germline CDR1 and CDR2 sequences are SNHLY and FYNNEI.

Turning to this clonotype: This may stem from a read error, because a much larger clone lies one nucleotide away. This sequence joins TRBV7-2 and TRBJ2-7; 7 bases align to TRBD2. The CDR3 length is 14 residues. Germline loops: CDR1 SGHTA, CDR2 FQGNSA. The CDR3 loop reads CASRTAGRSCEQYF. For the CDR3, the DNA is TGTGCCAGCAGGACAGCGGGACGTTCCTGCGAGCAGTACTTC.